These 20 T cell receptor beta chains came from one sample sequenced in a study of blood T cell repertoires in COVID-19. Measured with immunoSEQ multiplex PCR; TCRdb has only the in-frame clones, and not every one. The sample has 40,000 or so clones, roughly 90% seen once. Sample: peripheral blood. These receptors were obtained from a human donor in a cohort sampled during active COVID-19.

The chain is built from TRBV29-1 and TRBJ1-4; 7 nucleotides line up with TRBD1. The CDR3 extends over 13 amino acids. Germline lookup yields CDR1 SQVTM and CDR2 ANQGSEA. The ends lost 6 bases at V and 0 bases at J; junction bases unmatched: 1. CDR3 sequence reads: CSVQGATNEKLFF. CDR3 coding DNA: TGCAGCGTCCAGGGGGCAACTAATGAAAAACTGTTTTTT.

The chain combines TRBV9 with TRBJ2-7; D not resolved. Trimming shortened V by 3 bases and J by 6 bases, and 13 bases separated the two germline ends. The length of the CDR3 is 13 residues. Per the germline V gene, CDR1 is SGDLS and CDR2 is YYNGEE. The CDR3 nucleotides read TGTGCCAGCAGCGCCCATGACATTGGCGAGCAGTACTTC. Protein: CASSAHDIGEQYF.

The chain is built from TRBV27 and TRBJ1-2; 9 bases line up with TRBD1. Trimming at V came to 5 bases and at J to 8 bases, leaving 12 bases not matched to a gene. Germline loops: CDR1 MNHEY, CDR2 SMNVEV (reference sequence). The CDR3 has 15 amino acids. For the CDR3, the DNA is TGTGCCAGCAGTCCAACCGGGACAGGGCTTCGAGGCTACACCTTC. Translated: CASSPTGTGLRGYTF.

V and J are TRBV3-1 (or the pseudogene TRBV3-2) and TRBJ2-7; D ambiguous. Germline CDR1 LGHDT, CDR2 YNNKEL (reference sequence). The CDR3 is 11 residues long. Between the trimmed V and J ends, which lost 5 bases and 7 bases, there was a span of 9 bases. CDR3: CASSDLREQYF. The CDR3 coding sequence is TGTGCCAGCAGCGACCTGAGGGAGCAGTACTTC.

The chain carries TRBV18 and TRBJ1-1; no clear D gene. V gave up 6 bases and J gave up 5 bases, with 13 bases separating them. The CDR3 is 13 residues long. Looked up from germline, CDR1 is KGHSH and CDR2 is LQKENI. The DNA for the CDR3 is TGTGCCAGCTCCCCGGGAAGTCGGACTGAAGCTTTCTTT. Its translation is CASSPGSRTEAFF.

This clone is medium-sized by share. The chain uses TRBV7-2 and TRBJ2-7; the match to TRBD1 covers 9 bases. Germline CDR1 is SGHTA and CDR2 is FQGNSA. This CDR3 is built from 15 residues. V lost 5 bases and J lost 0; bases outside the gene matches: 5. The CDR3 bases are TGTGCCAGCAGCCTGGGACAGGGAAACTCCTACGAGCAGTACTTC. Its protein is CASSLGQGNSYEQYF.

The rearrangement links TRBV27 to TRBJ1-2, with 8 bases lining up with TRBD1. The germline CDR1 and CDR2 sequences are MNHEY and SMNVEV (reference sequence). This CDR3 comprises 14 residues. V was clipped by 3 bases and J by 5 bases; unmatched bases: 5. The CDR3 is CASSFTGGQYGYTF. The CDR3 nucleotides read TGTGCCAGCAGTTTCACAGGGGGTCAGTATGGCTACACCTTC.

This chain links TRBV6-2 or TRBV6-3 with TRBJ2-5; 8 bases line up with TRBD1. The germline CDR1 and CDR2 sequences are MNHEY and SVGEGT. There are 14 residues in the CDR3. The junction had 2 bases not matched to a gene; V was cut back by 2 bases and J by 3 bases. CDR3 DNA: TGTGCCAGCAGTTACCCGACAGGGGAAGAGACCCAGTACTTC. Its translation: CASSYPTGEETQYF.

This clone was detected once. CDR3 amino acids: CATKLGLNTEAFF. The CDR3 DNA reads TGTGCCACCAAGCTGGGGCTGAACACTGAAGCTTTCTTT. This rearrangement joins TRBV7-8 to TRBJ1-1; D is possibly TRBD1 (5 bases). Germline CDR1 is SGHVS and CDR2 is FQNEAQ. Trimming took off 10 bases at V and 0 bases at J, with 12 bases between the two ends. CDR3 size: 13 residues. Together with reference TRBV7-8 and TRBJ1-1, the CDR3 gives the full variable domain: GAGVSQSPRYKVAKRGQDVALRCDPISGHVSLFWYQQALGQGPEFLTYFQNEAQLDKSGLPSDRFFAERPEGSVSTLKIQRTQQEDSAVYLCATKLGLNTEAFFGQGTRLTVV.

The V call is TRBV7-9, the J call TRBJ2-3, with TRBD2 as a possible D gene (5 bases). Germline CDR1 reads SEHNR; CDR2 reads FQNEAQ (reference sequence). Trimming pared 2 bases from V and 2 bases from J, leaving 11 bases between. The CDR3 is made up of 15 amino acids. The CDR3 sequence is CASSLTRDITDTQYF. As DNA, the CDR3 is TGTGCCAGCAGCTTAACGAGGGATATCACAGATACGCAGTATTTT.

The rearrangement links TRBV27 to TRBJ1-3; D call uncertain. The CDR3 runs to 13 residues. Germline V gene lookup returns CDR1 MNHEY and CDR2 SMNVEV (reference sequence). Trimming stripped 5 bases from V and 4 bases from J, with 9 bases between. The CDR3 DNA reads TGTGCCAGCAGTACGGTCCTCGGAAACACCATATATTTT. It specifies CASSTVLGNTIYF.

J is TRBJ1-2 and V is TRBV6-5; perhaps TRBD1 as D (5 bases). Per the germline V gene, CDR1 is MNHEY and CDR2 is SVGAGI. With 5 bases removed from V and 7 bases from J, the gap between germline ends came to 14 bases. This CDR3 contains 13 residues. In nucleotides, the CDR3 is TGTGCCAGCAGTAAAACGGGGGTGGGTGGCTACACCTTC. Its translation: CASSKTGVGGYTF.

CDR3 bases: TGTGCCAGCAGCTTCGGACAGGGAGGCGAGCAGTACTTC. It yields the protein CASSFGQGGEQYF. The chain uses TRBV11-3 and TRBJ2-7; 8 nucleotides match TRBD1. The CDR3 loop spans 13 amino acids. CDR1 is SGHNT, CDR2 YENEEA, per germline. Trimming cost V 3 bases and J 6 bases; bases outside gene matches: 4.

The chain uses TRBV6-6 and TRBJ2-7; possibly TRBD1 for D (6 bases). The germline gives CDR1 MNHNY, CDR2 SVGAGI (reference sequence). The CDR3 contains 13 residues. V was shortened by 2 bases and J by 3 bases, with 8 bases between the two germline ends. CDR3 in DNA: TGTGCCAGCAGTTACCAAGGGGGCTACGAGCAGTACTTC. This translates into CASSYQGGYEQYF.

The V gene is TRBV6-6, the J gene TRBJ1-1; the match to TRBD1 covers 9 bases. Germline CDR1 and CDR2: MNHNY and SVGAGI (reference sequence). Trimming removed 6 bases from V and 2 bases from J; junction bases left unmatched: 4. This CDR3 comprises 14 residues. In nucleotides, the CDR3 is TGTGCCAGCAGCCCGGACAGGGGAAACACTGAAGCTTTCTTT. Encoded protein: CASSPDRGNTEAFF.

The CDR3 loop reads CASSLTLGGLYGYTF. The CDR3 bases are TGTGCCAGCAGCTTGACCCTGGGTGGGCTCTATGGCTACACCTTC. V usage is TRBV7-2 and J usage is TRBJ1-2; D is uncertain. Germline values: CDR1 SGHTA, CDR2 FQGNSA. V lost 3 bases, J lost 4 bases, and 15 bases lay in between. CDR3 size: 15 residues.

This sequence joins TRBV4-1 and TRBJ1-1; 9 bases fit TRBD1. Germline V gene data show CDR1 as MGHRA and CDR2 as YSYEKL. The CDR3 has 16 residues. J was trimmed by 3 bases and V by 3 bases; bases with no gene match: 8. The chain's CDR3 is CASSHIPGQGDTEAFF. DNA of the CDR3: TGCGCCAGCAGCCACATCCCGGGACAGGGCGACACTGAAGCTTTCTTT.

V is TRBV7-9 and J is TRBJ1-2; D may be TRBD1 (5 bases). V was trimmed by 0 bases and J by 2 bases, leaving 19 bases between them. The germline gives CDR1 SEHNR, CDR2 FQNEAQ (reference sequence). This CDR3 is 18 amino acids long. The CDR3 is CASSLARGGEGLNYGYTF. CDR3 nucleotides: TGTGCCAGCAGCTTAGCCCGGGGAGGGGAGGGTTTGAACTATGGCTACACCTTC.

The sample holds one count of this clone. V is TRBV7-4 and J is TRBJ1-3; D not certain. The V and J ends lost 4 bases and 6 bases respectively, with 10 bases between them. The CDR3 has 13 amino acids. CDR1 and CDR2 from the germline V gene are SGHVT and SQSDAQ. Written as DNA, the CDR3 is TGTGCCAGCAGCTGCCCTATTCTAAACACCATATATTTT. Protein product: CASSCPILNTIYF.

V is TRBV4-3 and J is TRBJ2-7; D is ambiguous. V shed 0 bases and J shed 0 bases, with 6 bases lying between them. CDR1 and CDR2 from the germline V gene are LGHNA and YSLEER. This CDR3 has 14 amino acids. The CDR3 sequence is CASSQDHSSYEQYF. CDR3 bases: TGCGCCAGCAGCCAAGATCACAGCTCCTACGAGCAGTACTTC.